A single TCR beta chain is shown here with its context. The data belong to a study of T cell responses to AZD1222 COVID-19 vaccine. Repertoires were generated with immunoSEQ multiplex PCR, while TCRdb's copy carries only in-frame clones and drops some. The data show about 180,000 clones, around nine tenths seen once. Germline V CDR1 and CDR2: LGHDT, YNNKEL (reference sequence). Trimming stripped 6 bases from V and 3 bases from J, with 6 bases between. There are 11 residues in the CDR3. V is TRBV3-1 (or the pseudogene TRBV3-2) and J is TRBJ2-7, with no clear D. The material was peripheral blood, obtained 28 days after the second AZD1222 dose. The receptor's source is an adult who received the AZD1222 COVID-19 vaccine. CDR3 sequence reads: CASSGVYEQYF. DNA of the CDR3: TGTGCCAGCAGTGGTGTCTACGAGCAGTACTTC.